This TCR beta chain was identified during a study of PD-1 blockade in mismatch repair-deficient tumors listed by TCRdb under 2017. Study-level background: Between late 2013 and 2016, the trial enrolled over 80 consecutive patients with over 10 mismatch repair-deficient cancer types, every one of whom had been previously treated and was progressing. Tumor-associated T cell clones were tracked in the peripheral blood of patients responding to PD-1 blockade by deep sequencing of TCR CDR3 regions. Beyond this particular receptor, the publication reports: After pembrolizumab, tumor-resident clones, which were often undetectable in blood before treatment, expanded rapidly and then contracted, generally ahead of radiologic responses.

Mismatch repair deficiency was established in every enrolled patient by polymerase chain reaction or immunohistochemistry. A few patients who responded to pembrolizumab therapy underwent TCR sequencing. In the phase II trial, pembrolizumab PD-1 blockade was tested prospectively in advanced mismatch repair-deficient cancers, no matter which tissue of origin the cancers came from. Peripheral blood T cell samples were gathered serially, both before PD-1 blockade started and at multiple time points afterward. Blood sampling times were reported as weeks after the first pembrolizumab dose. Details on this clone: No antigen is known for it. Base qualities are not provided; no much larger clone lies one nucleotide away.

The germline V gene supplies CDR1 SGHRS and CDR2 YFSETQ. Spanning cysteine to phenylalanine, the CDR3 consists of 14 amino acids. Only CDR3 DNA is held: 42 bases, read in frame from base 1. The germline ends are 7 bases apart after V is trimmed by 0 bases and J by 2 bases. The library was prepared using the immunoSEQ multiplex PCR assay. Entries here come from immuneACCESS through TCRdb and include only in-frame sequences with V and J called. Some clones fail to appear in such tables; in the studies checked, an unresolved V gene covers under half of the shortfall, and the cause of the remainder is unknown. The sample data list about 130,000 clones, and 88% of these were observed just once. Around 11% of the sample rests with the top ten.

The receptor was isolated from an adult with mismatch repair-deficient cancer. The sample in question was peripheral blood, obtained just over 70 weeks after starting pembrolizumab. Recombination joined TRBV5-1 with TRBJ2-3, with the D gene call left open. The encoded CDR3 is CASSLGGYTDTQYF. At the DNA level, the sequence is TGCGCCAGCAGCTTGGGGGGTTACACAGATACGCAGTATTTT.